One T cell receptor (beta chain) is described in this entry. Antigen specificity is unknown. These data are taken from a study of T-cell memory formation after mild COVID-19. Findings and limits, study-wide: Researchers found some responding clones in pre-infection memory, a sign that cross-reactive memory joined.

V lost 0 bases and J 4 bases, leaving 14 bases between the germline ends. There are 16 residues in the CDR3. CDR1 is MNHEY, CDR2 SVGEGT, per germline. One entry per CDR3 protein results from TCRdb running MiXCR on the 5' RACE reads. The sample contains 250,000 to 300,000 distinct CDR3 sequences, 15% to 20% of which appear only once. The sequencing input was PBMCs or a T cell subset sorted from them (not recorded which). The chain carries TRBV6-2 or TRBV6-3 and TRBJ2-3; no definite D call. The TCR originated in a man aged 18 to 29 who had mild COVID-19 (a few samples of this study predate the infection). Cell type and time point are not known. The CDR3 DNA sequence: TGTGCCAGCAGTTACTCTCCGGGTGTTCGTCCAGATACGCAGTATTTT. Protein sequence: CASSYSPGVRPDTQYF.